The entry that follows covers one TCR beta chain sequence. As yet, its antigen is unknown. The length of the CDR3 is 15 residues. After removal of 2 bases from V and 2 bases from J, the junction contained 5 bases not matched to a gene. The germline V gene encodes CDR1 SGHTA and CDR2 FQGTGA. The data were taken from a study of OX40 agonist ivuxolimab in advanced cancers. Study-level findings and limits: Relatively little clonal expansion, among the lowest observed, appeared in partial responders at 0.1-3.0 mg/kg. In the expanded peripheral T cells, antigen specificity was never determined.

The table came from immunoSEQ multiplex PCR; TCRdb's copy has only in-frame clones and leaves some out. Of about 60,000 clones in the sample, about 90% were seen once. The starting material was CD4+ or CD8+ T cells sorted from blood, obtained in a trial of the OX40 agonist ivuxolimab. The receptor's source is an adult with an advanced solid tumor such as melanoma, head and neck, liver or kidney cancer. V gene TRBV7-3 combines with J gene TRBJ2-7; 8 nucleotides align to TRBD2. CDR3 amino acids: CASSLSGGLAYEQYF. Written as DNA, the CDR3 is TGTGCCAGCAGCTTATCGGGGGGGCTAGCCTACGAGCAGTACTTC. The full variable domain, in which reference TRBV7-3 and TRBJ2-7 provide the parts outside the CDR3, is GAGVSQTPSNKVTEKGKYVELRCDPISGHTALYWYRQSLGQGPEFLIYFQGTGAADDSGLPNDRFFAVRPEGSVSTLKIQRTERGDSAVYLCASSLSGGLAYEQYFGPGTRLTVT.